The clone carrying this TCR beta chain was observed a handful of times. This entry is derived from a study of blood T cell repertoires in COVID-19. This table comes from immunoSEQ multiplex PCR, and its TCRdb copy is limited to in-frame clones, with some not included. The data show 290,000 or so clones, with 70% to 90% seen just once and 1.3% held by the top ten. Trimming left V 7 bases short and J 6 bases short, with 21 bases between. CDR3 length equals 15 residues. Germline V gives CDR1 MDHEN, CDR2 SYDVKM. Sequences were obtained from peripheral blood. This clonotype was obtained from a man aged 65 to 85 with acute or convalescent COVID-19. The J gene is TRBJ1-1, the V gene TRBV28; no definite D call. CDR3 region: CASKGGGSRDSEAFF. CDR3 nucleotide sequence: TGTGCCAGCAAGGGAGGAGGCTCGCGCGATTCTGAAGCTTTCTTT.